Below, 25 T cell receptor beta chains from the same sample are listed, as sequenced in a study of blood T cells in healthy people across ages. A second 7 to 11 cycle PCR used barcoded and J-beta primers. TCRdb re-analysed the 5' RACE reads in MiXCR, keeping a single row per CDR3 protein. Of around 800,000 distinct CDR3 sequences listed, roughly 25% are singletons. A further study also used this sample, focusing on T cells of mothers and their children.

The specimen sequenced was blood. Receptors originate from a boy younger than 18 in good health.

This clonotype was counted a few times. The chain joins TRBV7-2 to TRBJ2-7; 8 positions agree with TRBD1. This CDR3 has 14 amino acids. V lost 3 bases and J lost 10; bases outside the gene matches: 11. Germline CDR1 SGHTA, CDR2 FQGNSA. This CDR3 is CASSLKTGVRKQYF. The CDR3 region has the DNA TGTGCCAGCAGCTTGAAGACAGGGGTGAGGAAACAGTACTTC.

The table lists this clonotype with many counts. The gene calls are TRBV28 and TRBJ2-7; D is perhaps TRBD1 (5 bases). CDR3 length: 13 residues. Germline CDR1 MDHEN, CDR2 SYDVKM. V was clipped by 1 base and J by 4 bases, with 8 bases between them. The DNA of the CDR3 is TGTGCCAGCAGTTTATTTAGGGGATACGAGCAGTACTTC. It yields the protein CASSLFRGYEQYF.

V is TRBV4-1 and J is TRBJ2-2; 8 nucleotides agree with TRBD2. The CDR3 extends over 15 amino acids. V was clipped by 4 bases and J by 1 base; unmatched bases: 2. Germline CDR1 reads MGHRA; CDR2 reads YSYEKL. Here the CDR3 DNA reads TGCGCCAGCAGCCCCCTAGCGGGGAACACCGGGGAGCTGTTTTTT. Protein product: CASSPLAGNTGELFF.

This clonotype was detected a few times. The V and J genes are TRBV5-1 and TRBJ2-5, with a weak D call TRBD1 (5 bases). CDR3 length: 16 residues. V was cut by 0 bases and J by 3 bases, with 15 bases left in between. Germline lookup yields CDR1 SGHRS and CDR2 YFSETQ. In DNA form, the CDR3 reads TGCGCCAGCAGCTTGGTGCCGCAGGGCAGAGAAGAGACCCAGTACTTC. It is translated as CASSLVPQGREETQYF.

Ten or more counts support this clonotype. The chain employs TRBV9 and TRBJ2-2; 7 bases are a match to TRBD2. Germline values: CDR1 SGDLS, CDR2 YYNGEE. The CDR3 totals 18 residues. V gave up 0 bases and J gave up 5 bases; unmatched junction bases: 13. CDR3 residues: CASSVAESGATGTGELFF. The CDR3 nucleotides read TGTGCCAGCAGCGTAGCGGAGAGCGGGGCCACGGGGACCGGGGAGCTGTTTTTT.

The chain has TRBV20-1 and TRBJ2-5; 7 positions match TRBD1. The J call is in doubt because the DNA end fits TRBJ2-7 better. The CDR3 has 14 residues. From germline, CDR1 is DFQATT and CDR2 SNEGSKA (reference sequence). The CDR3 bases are TGCAGTGCTAGGGGGACAGTTAGTACCTACGAGCAGTACTTC. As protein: CSARGTVSTYEQYF.

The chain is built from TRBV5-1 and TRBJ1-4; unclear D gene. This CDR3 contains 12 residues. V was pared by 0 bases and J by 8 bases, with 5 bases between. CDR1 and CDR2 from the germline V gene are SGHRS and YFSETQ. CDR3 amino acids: CASSLEREKLFF. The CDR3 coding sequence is TGCGCCAGCAGCTTGGAGAGGGAAAAACTGTTTTTT.

This CDR3 reads CASSLWTGVNGYTF. Here the CDR3 DNA reads TGTGCCAGCTCCCTTTGGACAGGAGTGAATGGCTACACCTTC. V and J are TRBV18 and TRBJ1-2; 7 bases align to TRBD1. V was clipped by 6 bases and J by 6 bases; unmatched bases: 10. Germline values: CDR1 KGHSH, CDR2 LQKENI. The CDR3 covers 14 residues. The full variable domain, with the rest looked up from reference TRBV18 and TRBJ1-2, is NAGVMQNPRHLVRRRGQEARLRCSPMKGHSHVYWYRQLPEEGLKFMVYLQKENIIDESGMPKERFSAEFPKEGPSILRIQQVVRGDSAAYFCASSLWTGVNGYTFGSGTRLTVV.

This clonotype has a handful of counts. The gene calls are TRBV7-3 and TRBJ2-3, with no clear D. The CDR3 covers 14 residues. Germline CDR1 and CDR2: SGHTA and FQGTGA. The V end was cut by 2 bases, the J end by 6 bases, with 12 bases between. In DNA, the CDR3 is TGTGCCAGCAGCTTAGACCAAACGGTGGATACGCAGTATTTT. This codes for CASSLDQTVDTQYF.

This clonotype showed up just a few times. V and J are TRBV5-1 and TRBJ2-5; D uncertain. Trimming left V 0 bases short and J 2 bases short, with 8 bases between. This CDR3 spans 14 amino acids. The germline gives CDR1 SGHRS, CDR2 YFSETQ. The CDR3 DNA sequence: TGCGCCAGCAGCTTGGAACAGCTACAAGAGACCCAGTACTTC. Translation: CASSLEQLQETQYF.

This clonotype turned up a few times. CDR3 sequence: CASSRVELFF. The CDR3 nucleotides are TGTGCCAGCAGTCGAGTGGAGCTGTTTTTT. The V and J genes are TRBV12-3 or TRBV12-4 and TRBJ2-2, with D unclear. CDR3 size: 10 residues. Trimming took 5 bases from V and 10 from J, leaving 5 bases between them.

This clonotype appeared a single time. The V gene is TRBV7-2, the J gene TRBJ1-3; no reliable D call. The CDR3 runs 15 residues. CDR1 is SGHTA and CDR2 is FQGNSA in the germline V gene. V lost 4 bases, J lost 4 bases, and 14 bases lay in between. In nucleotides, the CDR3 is TGTGCCAGCAGCTCCACGGGCGGAGCAGGAAACACCATATATTTT. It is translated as CASSSTGGAGNTIYF.

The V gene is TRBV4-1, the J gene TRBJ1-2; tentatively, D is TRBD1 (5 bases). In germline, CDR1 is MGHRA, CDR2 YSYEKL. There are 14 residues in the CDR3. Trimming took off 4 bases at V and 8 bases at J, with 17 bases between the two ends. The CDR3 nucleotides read TGCGCCAGCAGCCGCACCAGGGAGTCAAAAGGCTACACCTTC. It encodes CASSRTRESKGYTF.

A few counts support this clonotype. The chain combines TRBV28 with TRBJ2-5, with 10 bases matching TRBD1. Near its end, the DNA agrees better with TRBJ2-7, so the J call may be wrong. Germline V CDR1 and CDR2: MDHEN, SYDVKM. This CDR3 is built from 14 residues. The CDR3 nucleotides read TGTGCCAGCAGCGAGGGGACAGGGGAGTACGAGCAGTACTTC. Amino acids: CASSEGTGEYEQYF.

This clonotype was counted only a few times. CDR3 sequence (DNA): TGTGCCAGCACTGGACAGGGGGTAGCCTACGAGCAGTACTTC. Translating gives CASTGQGVAYEQYF. The V call is TRBV2, the J call TRBJ2-7, with 10 bases that match TRBD1. With V trimmed by 7 bases and J by 2 bases, 5 bases remained unmatched. The CDR3 consists of 14 residues. Germline V lookup: CDR1 SNHLY, CDR2 FYNNEI.

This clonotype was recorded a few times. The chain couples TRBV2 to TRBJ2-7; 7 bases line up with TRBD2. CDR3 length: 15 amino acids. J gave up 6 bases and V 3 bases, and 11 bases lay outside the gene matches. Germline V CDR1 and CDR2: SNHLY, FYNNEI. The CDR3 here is CASSDPRLATIEQYF. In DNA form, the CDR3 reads TGTGCCAGCAGTGATCCGAGACTAGCAACCATCGAGCAGTACTTC.

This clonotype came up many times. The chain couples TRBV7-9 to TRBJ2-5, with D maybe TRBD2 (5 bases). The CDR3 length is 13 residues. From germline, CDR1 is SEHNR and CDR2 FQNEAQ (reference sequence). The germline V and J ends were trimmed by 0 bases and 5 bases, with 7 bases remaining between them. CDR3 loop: CASSLALEETQYF. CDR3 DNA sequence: TGTGCCAGCAGCTTAGCACTAGAGGAGACCCAGTACTTC.

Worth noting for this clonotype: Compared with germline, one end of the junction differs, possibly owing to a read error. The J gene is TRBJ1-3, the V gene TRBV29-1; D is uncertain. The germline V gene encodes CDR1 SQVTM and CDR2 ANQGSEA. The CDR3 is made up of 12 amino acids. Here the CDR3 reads CSVETTGNTTYF. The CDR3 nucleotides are TGCAGCGTTGAAACAACTGGAAACACCACATATTTT.

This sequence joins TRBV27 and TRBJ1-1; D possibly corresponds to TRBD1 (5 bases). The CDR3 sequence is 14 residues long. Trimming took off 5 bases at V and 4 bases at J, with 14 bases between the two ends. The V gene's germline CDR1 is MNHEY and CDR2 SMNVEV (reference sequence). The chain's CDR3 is CASSLLEGVTEAFF. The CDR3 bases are TGTGCCAGCAGTCTACTAGAAGGGGTCACTGAAGCTTTCTTT.

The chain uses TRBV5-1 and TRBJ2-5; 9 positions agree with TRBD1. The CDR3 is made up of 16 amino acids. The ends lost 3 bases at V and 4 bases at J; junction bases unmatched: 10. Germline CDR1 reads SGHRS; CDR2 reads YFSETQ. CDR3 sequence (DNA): TGCGCCAGCAGCTCTAAGGGACAGGGACCCCGAGAGACCCAGTACTTC. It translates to CASSSKGQGPRETQYF. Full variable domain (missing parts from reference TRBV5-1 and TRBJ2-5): KAGVTQTPRYLIKTRGQQVTLSCSPISGHRSVSWYQQTPGQGLQFLFEYFSETQRNKGNFPGRFSGRQFSNSRSEMNVSTLELGDSALYLCASSSKGQGPRETQYFGPGTRLLVL.

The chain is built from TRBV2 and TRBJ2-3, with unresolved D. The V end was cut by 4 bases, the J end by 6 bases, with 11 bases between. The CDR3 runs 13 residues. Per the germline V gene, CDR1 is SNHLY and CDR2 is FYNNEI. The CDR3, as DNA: TGTGCCAGCAGTGGTCTCCCGAGGGATACGCAGTATTTT. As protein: CASSGLPRDTQYF.

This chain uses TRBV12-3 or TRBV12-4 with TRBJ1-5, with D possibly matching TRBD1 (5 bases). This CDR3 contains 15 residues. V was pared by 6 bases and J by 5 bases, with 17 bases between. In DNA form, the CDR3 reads TGTGCCAGCAGACGCTCGGGGACTGCTGATCAGCCCCAGCATTTT. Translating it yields CASRRSGTADQPQHF.

The CDR3: CSAERGVESYGYTF. Here the CDR3 DNA reads TGCAGCGCCGAAAGGGGGGTTGAGTCCTATGGCTACACCTTC. The gene calls are TRBV29-1 and TRBJ1-2; D is possibly TRBD1 (6 bases). The CDR3 is 14 residues long. V was pared by 7 bases and J by 4 bases, with 19 bases between. Germline lookup yields CDR1 SQVTM and CDR2 ANQGSEA.

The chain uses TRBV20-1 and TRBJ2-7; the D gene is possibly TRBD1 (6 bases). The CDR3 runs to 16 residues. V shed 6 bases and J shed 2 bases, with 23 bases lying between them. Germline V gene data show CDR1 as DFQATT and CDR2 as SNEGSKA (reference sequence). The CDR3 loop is CSAQKKLGASPYEQYF. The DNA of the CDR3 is TGCAGTGCGCAGAAAAAACTGGGGGCGAGTCCCTACGAGCAGTACTTC.

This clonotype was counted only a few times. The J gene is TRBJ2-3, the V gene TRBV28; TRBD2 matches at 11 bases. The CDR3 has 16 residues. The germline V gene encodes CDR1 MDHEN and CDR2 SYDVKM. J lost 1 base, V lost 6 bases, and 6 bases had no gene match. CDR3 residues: CASRSGLAVGTDTQYF. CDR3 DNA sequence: TGTGCCAGCAGGTCGGGACTAGCGGTGGGCACAGATACGCAGTATTTT.